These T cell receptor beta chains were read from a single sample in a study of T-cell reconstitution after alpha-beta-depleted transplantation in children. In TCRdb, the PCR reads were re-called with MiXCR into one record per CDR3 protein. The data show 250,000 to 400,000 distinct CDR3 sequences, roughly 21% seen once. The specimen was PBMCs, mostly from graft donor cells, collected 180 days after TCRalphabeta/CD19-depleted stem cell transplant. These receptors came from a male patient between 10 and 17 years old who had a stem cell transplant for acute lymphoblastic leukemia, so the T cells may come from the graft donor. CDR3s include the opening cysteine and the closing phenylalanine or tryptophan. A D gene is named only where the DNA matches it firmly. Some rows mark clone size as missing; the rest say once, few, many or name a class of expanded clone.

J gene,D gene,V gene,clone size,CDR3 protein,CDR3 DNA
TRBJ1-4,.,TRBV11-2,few,CASNPWGTVNEKLFF,TGTGCCAGCAATCCCTGGGGGACCGTTAATGAAAAACTGTTTTTT
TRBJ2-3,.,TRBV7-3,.,CASIHYIPADTQYF,TGTGCCAGCATCCATTATATTCCGGCGGATACGCAGTATTTT
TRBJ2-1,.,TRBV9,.,CATSLMADNEQFF,TGTGCCACCTCCCTAATGGCCGACAATGAGCAGTTCTTC
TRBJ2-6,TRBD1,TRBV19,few,CASSGTGASVLTF,TGTGCCAGTTCAGGGACAGGGGCGTCCGTCCTGACTTTC
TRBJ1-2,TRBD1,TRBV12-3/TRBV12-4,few,CASSFGTGGPNYGYTF,TGTGCCAGCAGTTTTGGGACAGGGGGCCCTAACTATGGCTACACCTTC
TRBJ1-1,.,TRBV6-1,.,CASSGAGERSTEAFF,TGTGCCAGCAGTGGCGCAGGGGAGAGGAGCACTGAAGCTTTCTTT
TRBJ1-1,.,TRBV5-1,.,CASSLTIGMNTEAFF,TGCGCCAGCAGCCTGACGATCGGGATGAACACTGAAGCTTTCTTT
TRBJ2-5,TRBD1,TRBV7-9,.,CASSLAGTGVSYQYF,TGTGCCAGCAGCTTAGCGGGGACAGGTGTTTCTTACCAGTACTTC
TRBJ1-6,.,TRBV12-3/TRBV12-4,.,CASSFRSSGNSPLHF,TGTGCCAGCAGTTTCAGGTCGAGTGGTAATTCACCCCTCCACTTT
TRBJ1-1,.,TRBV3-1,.,CASSQVGMAFF,TGTGCCAGCAGCCAAGTCGGTATGGCTTTCTTT
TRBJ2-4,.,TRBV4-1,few,CASSLLGMSKNIQYF,TGCGCCAGCAGCCTTCTCGGCATGTCCAAAAACATTCAGTACTTC
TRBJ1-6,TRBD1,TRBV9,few,CASSATTGEVSPLHF,TGTGCCAGCAGCGCGACGACAGGGGAGGTCTCACCCCTCCACTTT
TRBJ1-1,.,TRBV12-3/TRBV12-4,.,CASSLDGSKAFF,TGTGCCAGCAGTTTAGATGGGAGTAAAGCTTTCTTT
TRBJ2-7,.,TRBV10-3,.,CAIQVGGLSYEQYF,TGTGCCATCCAGGTAGGAGGGCTCTCCTACGAGCAGTACTTC
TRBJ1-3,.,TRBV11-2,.,CASSFTTGGSGNTIYF,TGTGCCAGCAGCTTTACGACAGGTGGCTCTGGAAACACCATATATTTT
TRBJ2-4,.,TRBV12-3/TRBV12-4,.,CAGRERIARPLAKNIQYF,TGTGCCGGGCGAGAGAGAATCGCCCGACCCTTAGCCAAAAACATTCAGTACTTC
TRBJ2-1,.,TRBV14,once,CASSQVVAPSYNEQFF,TGTGCCAGCAGCCAAGTAGTGGCGCCGTCCTACAATGAGCAGTTCTTC
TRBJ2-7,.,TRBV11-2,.,CASSLDSSEGSYEQYF,TGTGCCAGCAGCTTAGATTCTAGCGAAGGCTCCTACGAGCAGTACTTC
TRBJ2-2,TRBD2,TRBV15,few,CATSRDSGSTGELFF,TGTGCCACCAGCAGAGATAGCGGGAGCACCGGGGAGCTGTTTTTT
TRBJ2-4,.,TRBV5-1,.,CASSLARGGKNIQYF,TGCGCCAGCAGCTTGGCCAGGGGTGGCAAAAACATTCAGTACTTC
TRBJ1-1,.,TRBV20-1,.,CSARVQKTEAFF,TGCAGTGCTAGAGTTCAGAAGACTGAAGCTTTCTTT
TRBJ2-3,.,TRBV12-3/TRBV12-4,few,CASSWGASTDTQYF,TGTGCCAGCAGCTGGGGAGCCAGCACAGATACGCAGTATTTT
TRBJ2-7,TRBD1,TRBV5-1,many,CASSLGQGAYEQYF,TGTGCCAGCAGCTTAGGACAGGGGGCCTACGAGCAGTACTTC
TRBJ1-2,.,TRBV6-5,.,CASSFGRTMGDTF,TGTGCCAGCAGTTTTGGACGTACTATGGGGGACACCTTC
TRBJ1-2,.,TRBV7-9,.,CASSLGGDRYGYTF,TGTGCCAGCAGCTTAGGAGGCGACCGCTATGGCTACACCTTC
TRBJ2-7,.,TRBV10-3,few,CAISELRPRRAYEQYF,TGTGCCATCAGTGAGTTGCGGCCTCGCCGGGCCTACGAGCAGTACTTC
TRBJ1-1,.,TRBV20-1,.,CSARDQGRGLEAFF,TGCAGTGCTAGAGATCAGGGCAGGGGACTTGAAGCTTTCTTT
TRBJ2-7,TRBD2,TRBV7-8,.,CASSLVGLAGVGQYF,TGTGCCAGCAGCTTAGTTGGGCTAGCGGGAGTAGGGCAGTACTTC
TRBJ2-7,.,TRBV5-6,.,CASSLFRGWQAYEQYF,TGTGCCAGCAGCTTGTTCAGAGGATGGCAGGCCTACGAGCAGTACTTC
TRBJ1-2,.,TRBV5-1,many,CASSLGDGAGYTF,TGCGCCAGCAGCTTGGGTGACGGAGCCGGCTACACCTTC
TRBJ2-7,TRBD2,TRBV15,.,CATSFQLAGSVEQYF,TGTGCCACCAGCTTTCAACTAGCGGGGTCTGTAGAGCAGTACTTC
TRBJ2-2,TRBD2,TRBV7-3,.,CASSPVGLADSNTGELFF,TGTGCCAGCAGCCCAGTGGGACTAGCGGATTCGAACACCGGGGAGCTGTTTTTT